This T cell receptor beta chain came from a study of shared clonotypes between healthy human individuals. For this clone: The antigen is not known.

J gave up 3 bases and V 8 bases, and 9 bases lay outside the gene matches. CDR1 SGHAT and CDR2 FQNNGV come from the germline V gene. The CDR3 runs to 14 residues. Notes on the study in general: It was observed that 5% to 6.5% of naive CD4 clonotypes were shared across a handful of donors.

The authors distributed each subset's genomic DNA evenly over several immunoSEQ plates. Profiled with immunoSEQ multiplex PCR; TCRdb holds only in-frame clones, not every one. This sample has 950,000 to 1,100,000 clones, with approximately 78% found just once. The chain combines TRBV11-2 with TRBJ2-7; 8 bases are a match to TRBD2. The TCR originated in a man aged 18 to 30 in good health. Some clones in this sample may be carry-over from other donors' samples. The specimen sequenced was memory CD4+ T cells from PBMCs. The subset here: CD45RA-negative fraction. This CDR3 is CASVTSEKNYEQYF. CDR3 bases: TGTGCCAGCGTGACTAGCGAAAAGAACTACGAGCAGTACTTC.